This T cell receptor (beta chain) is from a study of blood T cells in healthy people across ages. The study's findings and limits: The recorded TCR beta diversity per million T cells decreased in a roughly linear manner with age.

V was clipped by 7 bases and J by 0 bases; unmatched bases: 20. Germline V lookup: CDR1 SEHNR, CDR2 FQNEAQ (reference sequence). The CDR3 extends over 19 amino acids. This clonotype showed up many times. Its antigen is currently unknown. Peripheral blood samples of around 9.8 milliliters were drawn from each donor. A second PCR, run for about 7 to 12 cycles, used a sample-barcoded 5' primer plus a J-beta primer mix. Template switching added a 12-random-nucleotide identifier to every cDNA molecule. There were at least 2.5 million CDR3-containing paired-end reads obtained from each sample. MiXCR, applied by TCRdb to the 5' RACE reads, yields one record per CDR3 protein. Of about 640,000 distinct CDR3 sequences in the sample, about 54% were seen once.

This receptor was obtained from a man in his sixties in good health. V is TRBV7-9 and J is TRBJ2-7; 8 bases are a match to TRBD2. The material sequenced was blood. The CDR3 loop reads CASTPGPAAGALYSYEQYF. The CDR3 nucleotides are TGTGCCAGCACCCCAGGGCCTGCAGCGGGGGCCCTATACTCCTACGAGCAGTACTTC. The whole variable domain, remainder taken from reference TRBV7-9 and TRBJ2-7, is DTGVSQNPRHKITKRGQNVTFRCDPISEHNRLYWYRQTLGQGPEFLTYFQNEAQLEKSRLLSDRFSAERPKGSFSTLEIQRTEQGDSAMYLCASTPGPAAGALYSYEQYFGPGTRLTVT.